The 21 T cell receptor beta chains presented below share a single source sample, sequenced in a study of blood T cell repertoires in COVID-19. Profiled with immunoSEQ multiplex PCR; TCRdb holds only in-frame clones, not every one. The sample carries about 160,000 clones, roughly 85% recorded once. The sequenced material came from peripheral blood. Every receptor here comes from a human donor with acute or convalescent COVID-19. The donor label of this sample is uncertain.

This chain joins TRBV18 and TRBJ1-5; 10 nucleotides agree with TRBD1. J gave up 7 bases and V 1 base, and 4 bases lay outside the gene matches. The CDR3 is made up of 15 amino acids. Per germline, CDR1 KGHSH and CDR2 LQKENI. The CDR3 bases are TGTGCCAGCTCACCACGCGGGACAGGGGTACAGCCCCAGCATTTT. Translating it yields CASSPRGTGVQPQHF.

This chain joins TRBV5-6 and TRBJ1-2; 7 positions match TRBD1. Germline V CDR1 and CDR2: SGHDT, YYEEEE. Trimming removed 4 bases from V and 8 bases from J; junction bases left unmatched: 11. The CDR3 has 14 residues. The CDR3 bases are TGTGCCAGCAGCAGAGGACAGGCGGCTTGGGGCTACACCTTC. As protein: CASSRGQAAWGYTF.

This clone was seen just once. The chain carries TRBV9 and TRBJ2-3; 7 bases fit TRBD1. The germline CDR1 and CDR2 sequences are SGDLS and YYNGEE. The CDR3 is 17 residues long. V lost 0 bases, J lost 4 bases, and 11 bases stayed unmatched. The DNA for the CDR3 is TGTGCCAGCAGCGTAGACGAGAAGGGGGCGTGGGCAGATACGCAGTATTTT. The encoded protein is CASSVDEKGAWADTQYF.

CDR3 nucleotide sequence: TGTGCCAGCTCACCACGCACGAGCAGGGCGAACACTGAAGCTTTCTTT. Translated, it gives CASSPRTSRANTEAFF. The J gene is TRBJ1-1, the V gene TRBV18; the D gene is possibly TRBD1 (5 bases). This CDR3 region has 16 residues. V was shortened by 1 base and J by 1 base, with 13 bases between the two germline ends. The germline CDR1 and CDR2 sequences are KGHSH and LQKENI.

The V and J genes are TRBV5-4 and TRBJ1-4, with a weak D call TRBD1 (5 bases). Per germline, CDR1 SGHNT and CDR2 YYREEE (reference sequence). V was shortened by 5 bases and J by 5 bases, with 10 bases between the two germline ends. CDR3 length: 13 amino acids. This chain's CDR3 is CASSMTVNEKLFF. CDR3 coding DNA: TGTGCCAGCAGTATGACAGTGAATGAAAAACTGTTTTTT.

V gene TRBV6-5 combines with J gene TRBJ2-1; 7 positions match TRBD2. The junction had 12 bases not matched to a gene; V was cut back by 8 bases and J by 5 bases. The CDR3 length is 15 residues. Germline CDR1 is MNHEY and CDR2 is SVGAGI. The CDR3 spells CASSPGGLGDNEQFF. The CDR3, as DNA: TGTGCCAGCTCCCCGGGGGGTCTTGGGGACAATGAGCAGTTCTTC.

The rearrangement links TRBV6-2 or TRBV6-3 to TRBJ1-2, with D possibly TRBD1 on 5 matching bases. Germline V gene sequence: CDR1 MNHEY, CDR2 SVGEGT. Deletions cut 5 bases from V and 8 bases from J, with 9 bases between. This CDR3 region has 11 residues. The CDR3 DNA reads TGTGCCAGCAGTAGGGGAGGCGGCTACACCTTC. This translates into CASSRGGGYTF.

This clone was observed a handful of times. V and J are TRBV11-3 and TRBJ1-2; TRBD1 aligns across 11 bases. The trim removed 0 bases at V and 3 bases at J, leaving 3 bases unmatched. The germline gives CDR1 SGHNT, CDR2 YENEEA. The CDR3 has 16 amino acids. The DNA of the CDR3 is TGTGCCAGCAGCTTAGAAAGGACAGGGGGCGACTATGGCTACACCTTC. Its protein product is CASSLERTGGDYGYTF.

This chain joins TRBV9 and TRBJ2-2; 7 bases are shared with TRBD1. Germline CDR1 SGDLS, CDR2 YYNGEE. The CDR3 is 17 amino acids. The trim removed 5 bases at V and 0 bases at J, leaving 10 bases unmatched. This chain's CDR3 is CASRKSTGATNTGELFF. DNA of the CDR3: TGTGCCAGCAGGAAAAGCACAGGGGCCACGAACACCGGGGAGCTGTTTTTT.

CDR3 DNA: TGTGCCAGCAGACGACAGATTAATCGCAATCAGCCCCAGCATTTT. Translated, it gives CASRRQINRNQPQHF. This chain uses TRBV28 with TRBJ1-5, with a weak D call TRBD1 (5 bases). CDR1 MDHEN and CDR2 SYDVKM come from the germline V gene. This CDR3 region has 15 residues. The V end was cut by 6 bases, the J end by 2 bases, with 14 bases between.

The chain couples TRBV18 to TRBJ2-7; TRBD1 aligns across 8 bases. This CDR3 contains 15 residues. Trimming cost V 0 bases and J 2 bases; bases outside gene matches: 3. Germline V gene sequence: CDR1 KGHSH, CDR2 LQKENI. CDR3 amino acids: CASSPPGQVTYEQYF. CDR3 nucleotide sequence: TGTGCCAGCTCACCACCGGGACAGGTTACCTACGAGCAGTACTTC.

With regard to this clone: An end of the junction does not agree with germline; a read error may underlie this. This chain uses TRBV9 with TRBJ2-3; 9 nucleotides align to TRBD1. The CDR3 extends over 17 amino acids. CDR1 is SGDLS, CDR2 YYNGEE, per germline. The CDR3 DNA sequence: TGTGCCAGCAGCGCGACCCGGCCGGGACAGGGCACCGATACGCAGTATTTT. This gives the protein CASSATRPGQGTDTQYF.

This clone was seen only a few times. The chain has TRBV7-2 and TRBJ2-5, with 7 bases that match TRBD1. The CDR3 spans 16 residues. Germline V gene lookup returns CDR1 SGHTA and CDR2 FQGNSA. Trimming removed 1 base from V and 2 bases from J; junction bases left unmatched: 7. The CDR3 DNA reads TGTGCCAGCAGCTTAGGTGGGACAGTTAGTCAAGAGACCCAGTACTTC. Its translation is CASSLGGTVSQETQYF.

The J gene is TRBJ2-7, the V gene TRBV5-1; D perhaps matches TRBD1 (6 bases). The V and J ends lost 0 bases and 7 bases respectively, with 11 bases between them. Germline-derived CDR1 and CDR2 are SGHRS and YFSETQ. The CDR3 spans 13 residues. The CDR3: CASSLEGTREQYF. The CDR3 DNA reads as TGCGCCAGCAGCTTGGAAGGGACAAGGGAGCAGTACTTC.

The chain employs TRBV9 and TRBJ2-7; D might be TRBD2 (6 bases). Germline V CDR1 and CDR2: SGDLS, YYNGEE. V dropped 0 bases and J dropped 5 bases, with 12 bases sitting between them. The CDR3 is 14 residues long. The chain's CDR3 is CASSVGLGGDEQYF. For the CDR3, the DNA is TGTGCCAGCAGCGTAGGACTGGGCGGGGACGAGCAGTACTTC.

This clone was observed many times. CDR3 sequence reads: CASRYTGNYGYTF. CDR3 nucleotide sequence: TGTGCCAGCAGATATACAGGAAACTATGGCTACACCTTC. The rearrangement links TRBV7-2 to TRBJ1-2; maybe TRBD1 (5 bases). V lost 6 bases and J lost 2, with 10 bases in between. The CDR3 extends over 13 amino acids. Germline V gives CDR1 SGHTA, CDR2 FQGNSA.

This chain joins TRBV4-2 and TRBJ2-2; 8 nucleotides agree with TRBD2. Germline-derived CDR1 and CDR2 are LGHNA and YNFKEQ. CDR3 length equals 15 residues. Trimming took 1 base from V and 6 from J; bases not matched to a gene: 4. DNA of the CDR3: TGTGCCAGCAGCCAAGGCGGGGGGAGTCCCGGGGAGCTGTTTTTT. Translating gives CASSQGGGSPGELFF.

The chain has TRBV7-8 and TRBJ2-3, with TRBD2 matching over 12 bases. The V and J ends lost 4 bases and 2 bases, in that order; junction bases with no gene match: 4. The germline CDR1 and CDR2 sequences are SGHVS and FQNEAQ. CDR3 length equals 16 residues. Here the CDR3 DNA reads TGTGCCAGCAGCTCACTAGCGGGGGGTTCCACAGATACGCAGTATTTT. This gives the protein CASSSLAGGSTDTQYF.

This rearrangement joins TRBV5-1 to TRBJ2-3, with D maybe TRBD1 (6 bases). V gave up 4 bases and J gave up 2 bases, with 11 bases separating them. The CDR3 is made up of 14 amino acids. The V gene's germline CDR1 is SGHRS and CDR2 YFSETQ. CDR3 bases: TGCGCCAGCAGCCGTCAGGGGCCCACAGATACGCAGTATTTT. Translated, it gives CASSRQGPTDTQYF.

This clone was detected only a few times. The rearrangement uses TRBV19 and TRBJ2-1; 9 nucleotides line up with TRBD1. The CDR3 consists of 16 residues. The V gene's germline CDR1 is LNHDA and CDR2 SQIVND (reference sequence). V was clipped by 4 bases and J by 8 bases; unmatched bases: 12. CDR3 sequence (DNA): TGTGCCAGTAGTACCTACAGGGGGCGTAGTATCGATGAGCAGTTCTTC. Protein: CASSTYRGRSIDEQFF. The full variable domain, its missing parts supplied by reference TRBV19 and TRBJ2-1, is DGGITQSPKYLFRKEGQNVTLSCEQNLNHDAMYWYRQDPGQGLRLIYYSQIVNDFQKGDIAEGYSVSREKKESFPLTVTSAQKNPTAFYLCASSTYRGRSIDEQFFGPGTRLTVL.

This clone was seen once. The rearrangement joins TRBV27 to TRBJ1-5, with D perhaps matching TRBD1 (6 bases). The germline CDR1 and CDR2 sequences are MNHEY and SMNVEV (reference sequence). V gave up 4 bases and J gave up 2 bases, with 21 bases separating them. The CDR3 runs 18 residues. The CDR3 DNA reads as TGTGCCAGCAGTTCCAGAAATACAGGGAATTTGGGCAATCAGCCCCAGCATTTT. As protein: CASSSRNTGNLGNQPQHF.